These 2 T cell receptor beta chains were all obtained from the same sample, sequenced in a study of T cells after yellow fever vaccination. TCRdb reprocessed the 5' RACE reads with MiXCR, giving one entry per CDR3 protein. The sample includes some 500,000 distinct CDR3 sequences, roughly 14% of them seen just once. Sample: PBMCs, taken on the day of the yellow fever booster vaccination. These TCRs come from a man in his thirties or forties who received the YFV17D yellow fever vaccine.

The chain links TRBV5-1 to TRBJ1-2; weak D call: TRBD1 (5 bases). Germline V gene lookup returns CDR1 SGHRS and CDR2 YFSETQ. The germline V and J ends were trimmed by 1 base and 4 bases, with 14 bases remaining between them. The CDR3 loop spans 15 amino acids. CDR3: CASSLRGTPGYGYTF. The CDR3 region has the DNA TGCGCCAGCAGCTTGAGGGGAACCCCTGGCTATGGCTACACCTTC. Full variable domain (outside the CDR3, taken from reference TRBV5-1 and TRBJ1-2): KAGVTQTPRYLIKTRGQQVTLSCSPISGHRSVSWYQQTPGQGLQFLFEYFSETQRNKGNFPGRFSGRQFSNSRSEMNVSTLELGDSALYLCASSLRGTPGYGYTFGSGTRLTVV.

Concerning this clonotype itself: This may come from a read error, since a much larger clone is one base off. V and J are TRBV30 and TRBJ2-2; D unresolved. CDR1 and CDR2 (germline): GTSNPN, SVGIG (reference sequence). This CDR3 comprises 11 residues. CDR3 sequence (DNA): TGTTCCTGGATGGCCTCCGGGGAGCTGTTTTTT. Its protein is CSWMASGELFF.